Shown below are 8 T cell receptor beta chains from a single sample sequenced in a study of T cells after yellow fever vaccination. TCRdb re-called the 5' RACE reads through MiXCR, storing one row per CDR3 protein. The data contain some 320,000 distinct CDR3 sequences, approximately 4% of them singletons. The specimen was PBMCs, collected 15 days after the yellow fever booster vaccination. All receptors derive from a man aged 18-30 years who received the YFV17D yellow fever vaccine.

This clonotype has a count of ten or more. V usage is TRBV6-6 and J usage is TRBJ1-5; D not resolved. The CDR3 length is 13 residues. Germline V CDR1 and CDR2: MNHNY, SVGAGI (reference sequence). V was shortened by 5 bases and J by 3 bases, with 8 bases between the two germline ends. CDR3: CASSQDLNQPQHF. CDR3 nucleotides: TGTGCCAGCAGTCAGGACCTCAATCAGCCCCAGCATTTT.

This clonotype was recorded many times. The genes are TRBV5-1 and TRBJ2-7; weak D call: TRBD2 (5 bases). CDR3 length: 15 amino acids. V dropped 0 bases and J dropped 2 bases, with 12 bases sitting between them. Germline V CDR1 and CDR2: SGHRS, YFSETQ. CDR3 sequence: CASSLEANGAYEQYF. The CDR3 DNA reads as TGCGCCAGCAGCTTGGAGGCGAACGGGGCCTACGAGCAGTACTTC.

J is TRBJ2-3 and V is TRBV30; 7 nucleotides align to TRBD2. CDR1 GTSNPN and CDR2 SVGIG come from the germline V gene (reference sequence). V gave up 2 bases and J gave up 4 bases; unmatched junction bases: 9. This CDR3 spans 15 amino acids. This CDR3 reads CAWSNLRGTADTQYF. The CDR3 DNA is TGTGCCTGGAGTAACTTGCGGGGGACGGCAGATACGCAGTATTTT.

The sample holds a few counts of this clonotype. The chain combines TRBV7-3 with TRBJ2-5; TRBD1 aligns across 8 bases. The V segment lost 3 bases and the J segment 5 bases; nucleotides outside the gene matches: 8. The CDR3 is 15 residues long. Germline-derived CDR1 and CDR2 are SGHTA and FQGTGA. The CDR3 coding sequence is TGTGCCAGCAGCTTTGGGACAGGCCGTTTTGAGACCCAGTACTTC. Translation: CASSFGTGRFETQYF. The full variable domain, its missing parts supplied by reference TRBV7-3 and TRBJ2-5, is GAGVSQTPSNKVTEKGKYVELRCDPISGHTALYWYRQSLGQGPEFLIYFQGTGAADDSGLPNDRFFAVRPEGSVSTLKIQRTERGDSAVYLCASSFGTGRFETQYFGPGTRLLVL.

A few counts support this clonotype. The gene calls are TRBV24-1 and TRBJ2-2; TRBD2 aligns across 9 bases. The CDR3 is made up of 14 amino acids. V was clipped by 9 bases and J by 1 base; unmatched bases: 2. Germline V lookup: CDR1 KGHDR, CDR2 SFDVKD. CDR3 bases: TGTGCCACCCAGCGGGGGGAGAACACCGGGGAGCTGTTTTTT. This sequence encodes CATQRGENTGELFF.

In this sample, this clonotype turned up a few times. The genes are TRBV7-9 and TRBJ1-2, with D unresolved. The V gene lost 3 bases and the J gene lost 0 bases, with 8 bases spanning the gap. The CDR3 loop spans 14 amino acids. CDR1 SEHNR and CDR2 FQNEAQ come from the germline V gene (reference sequence). DNA of the CDR3: TGTGCCAGCAGCTTTTCCCCAGCTAACTATGGCTACACCTTC. Protein: CASSFSPANYGYTF. Full variable domain (missing parts from reference TRBV7-9 and TRBJ1-2): DTGVSQNPRHKITKRGQNVTFRCDPISEHNRLYWYRQTLGQGPEFLTYFQNEAQLEKSRLLSDRFSAERPKGSFSTLEIQRTEQGDSAMYLCASSFSPANYGYTFGSGTRLTVV.

The J gene is TRBJ2-3, the V gene TRBV6-2 or TRBV6-3; D is perhaps TRBD1 or TRBD2 (6 bases each). The CDR3 extends over 14 amino acids. V was shortened by 5 bases and J by 2 bases, with 11 bases between the two germline ends. The germline CDR1 and CDR2 sequences are MNHEY and SVGEGT. CDR3 DNA: TGTGCCAGCAGTCCGTGGGGGGCCACAGATACGCAGTATTTT. Translated: CASSPWGATDTQYF.

This clonotype was recorded many times. The chain links TRBV4-2 to TRBJ1-1; 8 positions match TRBD1. The germline V gene encodes CDR1 LGHNA and CDR2 YNFKEQ. This CDR3 contains 16 residues. V dropped 2 bases and J dropped 0; count of bases not matched to a gene: 5. CDR3 nucleotide sequence: TGTGCCAGCAGCCAATACGCAGGGGGCCTGAACACTGAAGCTTTCTTT. Residues: CASSQYAGGLNTEAFF.